A selection of T cell receptor beta chains follows, all from one sample in a study of T cell responses to AZD1222 COVID-19 vaccine. TCRdb keeps only in-frame clones here, not all; method: immunoSEQ multiplex PCR. The data show 130,000 or so clones, 85% to 90% seen once. Specimen: peripheral blood, collected 28 days after the second AZD1222 dose. The source of these receptors is an adult who received the AZD1222 COVID-19 vaccine. CDR3s include the opening cysteine and the closing phenylalanine or tryptophan. A D gene is named only where the DNA matches it firmly. Expanded clones are given a class, and other clones once, few, many or no size at all.

d_gene	v_gene	j_gene	abundance	CDR3nt	CDR3aa
NA	TRBV7-9	TRBJ2-2	NA	TGTGCCAGGTCGGGGGACAAGAACACCGGGGAGCTGTTTTTT	CARSGDKNTGELFF
NA	TRBV6-5	TRBJ1-5	NA	TGTGCCAGCAAGATCACAGTGGGCAATCAGCCCCAGCATTTT	CASKITVGNQPQHF
NA	TRBV30	TRBJ1-5	NA	TGTGCCTGGAGTGGGACAACTAATCAGCCCCAGCATTTT	CAWSGTTNQPQHF
TRBD1	TRBV7-9	TRBJ2-7	NA	TGTGCCAGCAGCGACCGGGACAGCCTCTACGAGCAGTACTTC	CASSDRDSLYEQYF
TRBD1	TRBV3-1/TRBV3-2	TRBJ1-2	NA	TGTGCCAGCAGCCAAGTAGGGGACAGGTTGGGTGGCTACACCTTC	CASSQVGDRLGGYTF
TRBD1	TRBV27	TRBJ1-2	NA	TGTGCCAGCAGCCCGACAGGGAACTATGGCTACACCTTC	CASSPTGNYGYTF
TRBD1	TRBV27	TRBJ1-2	NA	TGTGCCAGCTCCTTTGGACAGGGATATGGCTACACCTTC	CASSFGQGYGYTF
NA	TRBV5-6	TRBJ1-6	NA	TGTGCCAGCAGCTTTGGGACCTCCTATAATTCACCCCTCCACTTT	CASSFGTSYNSPLHF
TRBD2	TRBV19	TRBJ2-4	NA	TGTGCCGTGAGGAGGACTAGCGCCGACATTCAGTACTTC	CAVRRTSADIQYF
TRBD2	TRBV2	TRBJ2-7	few	TGTGCCAGCAGTACGCGGGCTAGCGGGGTGATGGGGCAGTACTTC	CASSTRASGVMGQYF
TRBD1	TRBV7-9	TRBJ2-2	once	TGTGCCAGCAGCCCGACAGGGCTCACCGGGGAGCTGTTTTTT	CASSPTGLTGELFF
NA	TRBV10-3	TRBJ1-5	NA	TGTGCCATCAGTGAGTCGGGGCAGGGGAGACAGCCCCAGCATTTT	CAISESGQGRQPQHF
NA	TRBV7-9	TRBJ1-5	NA	TGTGCCAGCAGCCCGGGGATTCAGGGCAATCAGCCCCAGCATTTT	CASSPGIQGNQPQHF
NA	TRBV15	TRBJ1-1	few	TGTGCCACCAGCAGAGATGCGGCCGGGGCAGCTTTCTTT	CATSRDAAGAAFF
NA	TRBV6-5	TRBJ1-6	NA	TGTGCCAGCAGTAGACAGTGGAATTCACCCCTCCACTTT	CASSRQWNSPLHF
TRBD1	TRBV28	TRBJ1-2	NA	TGTGCCAGCAGTTCGAACAGGGGGCGGTTTGGCTACACCTTC	CASSSNRGRFGYTF
TRBD1	TRBV2	TRBJ2-7	NA	TGTGCCAGCAGGCCGGACAGGGGGACGAGGGGCGAGCAGTACTTC	CASRPDRGTRGEQYF
NA	TRBV7-2	TRBJ2-1	NA	TGTGCCAGCAGCTTAGTGCAAAGGGGCAATGAGCAGTTCTTC	CASSLVQRGNEQFF
NA	TRBV7-8	TRBJ1-4	NA	TGTGCCAGCGGAAAACACGAAACTAATGAAAAACTGTTTTTT	CASGKHETNEKLFF
NA	TRBV28	TRBJ2-7	NA	TGTGCCAGCAGCCGAGGGGGCTCCTACGAGCAGTACTTC	CASSRGGSYEQYF
NA	TRBV7-8	TRBJ1-4	NA	TGTGCCAGCAGCTTAGATCAGGGTATTAGGGAACTGTTTTTT	CASSLDQGIRELFF
NA	TRBV4-1	TRBJ2-7	NA	TGCGCCAGCAGCACCGCGAGGGGGGGCCTCTACGAGCAGTACTTC	CASSTARGGLYEQYF
NA	TRBV5-1	TRBJ2-7	NA	TGCGCCAGCAGCTTGGAACTTCCCGTCGGTGAGCAGTACTTC	CASSLELPVGEQYF
NA	TRBV5-1	TRBJ2-7	NA	TGCGCCAGCAGCTTGTCCCCAACGACGACAGTACTCTACGAGCAGTACTTC	CASSLSPTTTVLYEQYF
TRBD1	TRBV6-6	TRBJ2-5	NA	TGTGCCAGCAGCCAGGACAGGAAAGAGACCCAGTACTTC	CASSQDRKETQYF